This is a list of T cell receptor beta chains from one sample in a study of early T cells in non-severe SARS-CoV-2 infection. TCRdb fed the 5' RACE reads into MiXCR, producing one record per CDR3 protein. The data hold about 71,000 distinct CDR3 sequences, with under 15% observed a single time. Material: whole blood, obtained at baseline. These receptors came from an adult who was a healthcare worker with PCR-confirmed SARS-CoV-2 infection or an uninfected control (not recorded which). Each CDR3 is given with its conserved first and last residue. Rows may omit the clone size; those that give it use once, few, many or a size class.

clone size: many
J gene: TRBJ2-1
V gene: TRBV2
CDR3 protein: CASRFDREGNEQFF

clone size: many
J gene: TRBJ2-2
V gene: TRBV7-9
CDR3 protein: CASSLTIQWGNTGELFF

clone size: NA
J gene: TRBJ2-3
V gene: TRBV2
CDR3 protein: CASSGKFLDTQYF

clone size: NA
J gene: TRBJ2-7
V gene: TRBV5-1
CDR3 protein: CASSLRAGTGSPEQYF

clone size: many
J gene: TRBJ1-5
V gene: TRBV18
CDR3 protein: CASSPGISNQPQHF

clone size: few
J gene: TRBJ2-7
V gene: TRBV11-2
CDR3 protein: CASSKDGLAGGYEQYF

clone size: few
J gene: TRBJ2-5
V gene: TRBV9
CDR3 protein: CASSVGISGGTEGETQYF

clone size: NA
J gene: TRBJ1-4
V gene: TRBV9
CDR3 protein: CASSAGATNEKLFF

clone size: NA
J gene: TRBJ2-3
V gene: TRBV7-7
CDR3 protein: CASSLAPLAGADLTDTQYF

clone size: few
J gene: TRBJ1-1
V gene: TRBV29-1
CDR3 protein: CSVEGQSLTEAFF